The clone carrying this TCR beta chain was detected once. This CDR3 has 13 amino acids. Germline V gene sequence: CDR1 SGHAT, CDR2 FQNNGV. V was clipped by 6 bases and J by 5 bases; unmatched bases: 4. The data were taken from a study of cytomegalovirus exposure and HLA in healthy donors. Libraries were prepared by immunoSEQ multiplex PCR; TCRdb keeps only in-frame clonotypes and omits some of them. The sample includes 150,000 to 200,000 clones, around 92% of them seen just once. The sequencing input was PBMCs. The V gene is TRBV11-2, the J gene TRBJ2-4; TRBD1 matches at 7 bases. The source is a man aged 18 to 30 in good health and CMV-seropositive. The CDR3 coding sequence is TGTGCCAGCAGAAGGACAGGAGAAAACATTCAGTACTTC. It translates to CASRRTGENIQYF.